This T cell receptor beta chain was obtained from a study of blood T cell repertoires in COVID-19. The CDR3 is made up of 13 amino acids. Germline values: CDR1 SNHLY, CDR2 FYNNEI. V lost 5 bases, J lost 14 bases, and 12 bases stayed unmatched. Profiling relied on immunoSEQ multiplex PCR, and the TCRdb table lists in-frame clones only, not all of them. The sample lists under 300,000 clones; roughly nine tenths were seen once. This rearrangement joins TRBV2 to TRBJ2-3; 8 bases are a match to TRBD1. Sequencing was done on a sample of peripheral blood. The clonotype originates from a woman aged 30 to 39 with COVID-19, enrolled during active disease. Here the CDR3 reads CASSSTGQGSLYF. CDR3 coding DNA: TGTGCCAGCAGTAGTACCGGACAGGGTAGTTTGTATTTT. Full variable domain (remainder filled in from reference TRBV2 and TRBJ2-3): EPEVTQTPSHQVTQMGQEVILRCVPISNHLYFYWYRQILGQKVEFLVSFYNNEISEKSEIFDDQFSVERPDGSNFTLKIRSTKLEDSAMYFCASSSTGQGSLYFGPGTRLTVL.